This entry describes one T cell receptor beta chain. This CDR3 spans 16 amino acids. Germline-derived CDR1 and CDR2 are SEHNR and FQNEAQ (reference sequence). The V end lost 4 bases, the J end lost 1 base, and 16 bases lay between the germline ends. This record belongs to a study of PD-1 blockade in classical Hodgkin lymphoma. Study at large: Patients were given intravenous nivolumab, 3 mg/kg, every 2 weeks.

Only in-frame clones appear in the TCRdb table, and some are missing; sequencing was by immunoSEQ multiplex PCR. The sample holds some 30,000 clones; 80% to 95% are singletons and the top ten take roughly 0.3%. Noted time point: cycle 4 day 1 (C4D1), after 6 weeks of nivolumab. Every patient had relapsed following autologous stem cell transplantation, and cohorts differed in brentuximab vedotin exposure. Magnetic negative selection of thawed PBMCs was the method by which CD4+ T cells were purified. Best responses fell into complete response, partial response or progressive disease. The origin of this receptor is a human donor with classical Hodgkin lymphoma. This rearrangement joins TRBV7-9 to TRBJ2-5; the D gene is possibly TRBD1 (5 bases). The sample here was CD4+ T cells from blood, taken before the fourth cycle of nivolumab. In DNA, the CDR3 is TGTGCCAGCAGCTCCTGGTTGACGACAGTCCAAGAGACCCAGTACTTC. This translates into CASSSWLTTVQETQYF.